The subject of this entry is one TCR beta chain. Ten or more counts support this clonotype. It lacks a known antigen. Base quality data are lacking; no much larger clone is found one base away. The time point label, as the study defines it: before trial treatment. The donors came from RACIN, which was a single-arm phase I dose-escalation trial that paired nivolumab and ipilimumab with aspirin, low-dose cyclophosphamide and low-dose radiotherapy. Patients with advanced, TIL-negative solid tumors were considered eligible. These reads were obtained on an Illumina HiSeq 2500. First-strand cDNA was synthesized using Superscript III and a set of TRAV- and TRBV-specific primers, so that both TCRalpha and TCRbeta chains were covered. TCRs were amplified with Phusion for about 22 PCR cycles using a constant-region primer together with the adapter attached to the V primers. The isolated mRNA was amplified using the MessageAmp II aRNA Amplification Kit, with in vitro transcription performed for about 15 hours at 37 degrees C. The Dynabeads mRNA DIRECT Purification Kit was used to isolate the mRNA for TCR sequencing. Indexed Illumina adapters were added in a second approximately 25-cycle Phusion PCR, and the resulting products were purified with AMPure XP beads. As for how the authors treated the data: Using custom Perl scripts, TCR sequences encoding the same protein were pooled, out-of-frame sequences were removed, and the abundance of each clonotype was computed. The analysis excluded TCR sequences that were supported by just one read. Among the metrics used to describe the repertoires were Shannon entropy, Gini index, clonality, richness, and the frequency of TCRs shared between repertoires. TCRdb trimmed public reads at Q25 via fastp, called clones via MiXCR and kept in-frame beta chains. When rows share a CDR3 protein, they turn into one entry using the most common DNA and genes. TCRdb assigned the V and J calls; the authors' analysis was not used. Across this sample there are about 60,000 distinct CDR3 sequences, with approximately 25% seen only once. Of the sample, around 6% is held by the ten largest clones.

V trim: 0 bases; J trim: 3 bases; unmatched bases: 10. CDR1 MGHRA and CDR2 YSYEKL were looked up in the germline V gene. The CDR3 measures 17 amino acids from cysteine to phenylalanine. Of the read, only the CDR3 DNA is kept; its 51 bases are in frame from base 1. This sample was included in a study of low-dose radiotherapy and immunotherapy resistance in tumors (dated by TCRdb to between 2021 and 2024). Study-level background: Cohort 1 received 0.5 Gy per fraction every 2 weeks, with a prescribed total PTV dose of 6.5 Gy. In Cohort 2, 1 Gy per fraction was delivered every two weeks, for a total of 13 Gy over 26 weeks. Starting on cycle 1 day 1, patients took 300 mg of aspirin by mouth once a day for four cycles. The trial did not randomize participants into treatment groups. Cyclophosphamide 200 mg/m2 was given intravenously every two weeks, one day before each radiation and immunotherapy administration. Nivolumab was administered intravenously as a 240 mg flat dose every two weeks, and ipilimumab was administered intravenously at 1 mg/kg every six weeks. Eight patients were included in the translational analysis: three from the first dose cohort and the first five from the second dose cohort.

In this chain, TRBV4-1 is recombined with TRBJ2-7, with TRBD1 matching 8 junction bases. This TCR was recovered from a male donor with prostate cancer. Material: PBMCs, obtained before treatment. CDR3 protein: CASSQETSGTGLYEQYF. The DNA reads as follows: TGCGCCAGCAGCCAAGAGACCTCCGGGACAGGTCTCTACGAGCAGTACTTC.